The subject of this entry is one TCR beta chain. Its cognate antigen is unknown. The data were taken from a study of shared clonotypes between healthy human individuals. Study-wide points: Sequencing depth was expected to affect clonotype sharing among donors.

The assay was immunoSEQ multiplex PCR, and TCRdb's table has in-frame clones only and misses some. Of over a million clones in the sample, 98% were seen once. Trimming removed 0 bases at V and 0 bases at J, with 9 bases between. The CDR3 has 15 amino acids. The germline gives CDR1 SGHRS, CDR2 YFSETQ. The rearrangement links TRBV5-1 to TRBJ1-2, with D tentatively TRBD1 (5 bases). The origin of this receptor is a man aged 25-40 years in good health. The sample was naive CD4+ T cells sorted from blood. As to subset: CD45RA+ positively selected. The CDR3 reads CASSLGQTANYGYTF. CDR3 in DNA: TGCGCCAGCAGCTTGGGACAGACAGCTAACTATGGCTACACCTTC. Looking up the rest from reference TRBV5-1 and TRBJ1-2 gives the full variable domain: KAGVTQTPRYLIKTRGQQVTLSCSPISGHRSVSWYQQTPGQGLQFLFEYFSETQRNKGNFPGRFSGRQFSNSRSEMNVSTLELGDSALYLCASSLGQTANYGYTFGSGTRLTVV.